Listed here are 26 T cell receptor beta chains from one sample, sequenced in a study of post-analysis software for immune sequencing data (dated by TCRdb to the mid-2010s). The full study reports these points: Four to six TRBV segments, including TRBV5-6, TRBV5-1 and TRBV20-1, were significantly more frequent in patients than controls.

Antigens for these TCRs are unknown. The library was prepared using PCR. The data were produced on an Illumina HiSeq 2500. To reduce PCR and sequencing biases, unique molecular identifiers were incorporated into the TCR beta cDNA libraries. TCRdb ran its own pipeline on the public reads, namely fastp trimming at Q25 and MiXCR clone calling, and kept in-frame beta chains. Each record represents a unique CDR3 protein, reported with the most common genes and DNA among its rows. For this sample there are 700,000 to 800,000 distinct CDR3 sequences; roughly 29% appear just once. The ten largest clonotypes hold roughly 0.54% of the sample. The sample was blood. The receptors shown here come from a girl aged 5 to 17 with multiple sclerosis.

The J gene is TRBJ2-3, the V gene TRBV27, with TRBD2 identical over 15 bases. Trimming removed 4 bases from V and 0 bases from J; junction bases left unmatched: 5. The CDR3 loop spans 18 amino acids. The V gene's germline CDR1 is MNHEY and CDR2 SMNVEV (reference sequence). This CDR3 reads CASSSRTSGGASTDTQYF. DNA of the CDR3: TGTGCCAGCAGTTCTCGGACTAGCGGGGGGGCTAGCACAGATACGCAGTATTTT.

This rearrangement joins TRBV2 to TRBJ2-1; D possibly corresponds to TRBD2 (6 bases). The assigned J gene may be wrong: the sequence end matches TRBJ2-7 better. The CDR3 is made up of 14 amino acids. From germline, CDR1 is SNHLY and CDR2 FYNNEI. CDR3 loop: CASRAGRGNNEQYF. The CDR3 nucleotides read TGTGCCAGCAGGGCGGGACGGGGGAACAATGAGCAGTACTTC.

The J gene is TRBJ1-4, the V gene TRBV5-1, with TRBD1 matching 9 bases. CDR3 size: 14 residues. Unmatched junction bases numbered 2, after V lost 4 bases and J lost 4 bases. CDR1 SGHRS and CDR2 YFSETQ come from the germline V gene. In DNA form, the CDR3 reads TGCGCCAGCAGCCGGGGACAGGGTAATGAAAAACTGTTTTTT. The encoded protein is CASSRGQGNEKLFF.

This chain connects TRBV10-3 to TRBJ1-5; D is uncertain. Trimming cost V 3 bases and J 0 bases, with 6 bases left between them. The CDR3 has 14 residues. Germline CDR1 is ENHRY and CDR2 is SYGVKD. For the CDR3, the DNA is TGTGCCATCAGTGATGGGTTTAGCAATCAGCCCCAGCATTTT. Its translation is CAISDGFSNQPQHF.

This clonotype was observed a few times. The V and J genes are TRBV28 and TRBJ2-7; TRBD1 matches at 7 bases. Germline V gene lookup returns CDR1 MDHEN and CDR2 SYDVKM. The CDR3 spans 13 residues. V trimming: 6 bases; J trimming: 4 bases; junction bases outside the gene matches: 6. CDR3 sequence (DNA): TGTGCCAGCAGACGAGGGGGCGGGTACGAGCAGTACTTC. Its protein product is CASRRGGGYEQYF.

A few counts support this clonotype. The CDR3, as DNA: TGCAGTGCTAGACCGGGACGTTCTGTAGAGACCCAGTACTTC. Encoded protein: CSARPGRSVETQYF. The chain employs TRBV20-1 and TRBJ2-5; D may correspond to TRBD1 or TRBD2 (5 bases each). Trimming removed 2 bases at V and 4 bases at J, with 14 bases between. The CDR3 sequence is 14 residues long. Germline CDR1 reads DFQATT; CDR2 reads SNEGSKA (reference sequence).

This chain links TRBV20-1 with TRBJ1-2; D remains unclear. The CDR3 is 12 residues long. Germline V lookup: CDR1 DFQATT, CDR2 SNEGSKA (reference sequence). V was cut by 3 bases and J by 2 bases, with 7 bases left in between. CDR3 sequence reads: CSARLGNYGYTF. The CDR3 coding sequence is TGCAGTGCTAGGCTAGGAAACTATGGCTACACCTTC.

CDR3 coding DNA: TGTGCCAGCAGCTTACTACCCGGGACTAGCGGAAACACCGGGGAGCTGTTTTTT. The encoded protein is CASSLLPGTSGNTGELFF. The chain combines TRBV7-2 with TRBJ2-2; 11 bases match TRBD2. Trimming at V came to 2 bases and at J to 2 bases, leaving 7 bases not matched to a gene. The CDR3 extends over 18 amino acids. Germline CDR1 and CDR2: SGHTA and FQGNSA.

This clonotype was picked up a small number of times. The chain recombines TRBV19 with TRBJ2-1; D not resolved. Germline-derived CDR1 and CDR2 are LNHDA and SQIVND (reference sequence). CDR3 length equals 15 residues. V dropped 6 bases and J dropped 0 bases, with 12 bases sitting between them. The CDR3 region has the DNA TGTGCCAGTAGGGAGACTGCGAGCTCCTACAATGAGCAGTTCTTC. Protein sequence: CASRETASSYNEQFF.

Only a few counts were recorded for this clonotype. Written as DNA, the CDR3 is TGTGCCAGCAGCGGACAGGGGAGGAAGACCCAGTACTTC. Protein sequence: CASSGQGRKTQYF. The genes are TRBV28 and TRBJ2-5; 9 bases line up with TRBD1. This CDR3 is built from 13 residues. Germline CDR1 is MDHEN and CDR2 is SYDVKM. With 6 bases clipped from V and 6 bases from J, the junction kept 5 bases outside the gene matches.

Only a few counts were recorded for this clonotype. This chain uses TRBV29-1 with TRBJ2-7; 10 nucleotides match TRBD1. The CDR3 extends over 12 amino acids. Germline trimming cut 5 bases from V and 5 bases from J; bases unmatched to any gene: 3. Germline V lookup: CDR1 SQVTM, CDR2 ANQGSEA. CDR3 nucleotides: TGCAGCGTTACCGGGACAGGGGACGAGCAGTACTTC. Amino acid sequence: CSVTGTGDEQYF.

The genes are TRBV20-1 and TRBJ2-7, with D maybe TRBD1 (6 bases). Germline lookup yields CDR1 DFQATT and CDR2 SNEGSKA (reference sequence). Between the trimmed V and J ends, which lost 6 bases and 0 bases, there was a span of 9 bases. This CDR3 spans 12 amino acids. CDR3: CSAKTGSYEQYF. As DNA, the CDR3 is TGCAGTGCCAAGACAGGCTCCTACGAGCAGTACTTC.

The chain links TRBV3-1 to TRBJ1-3; no reliable D call. V shed 1 base and J shed 0 bases, with 13 bases lying between them. The germline V gene has CDR1 LGHDT and CDR2 YNNKEL (reference sequence). The CDR3 runs 17 residues. The CDR3 DNA reads as TGTGCCAGCAGCCAAGTCGAAGGACTGATCTCTGGAAACACCATATATTTT. Translated: CASSQVEGLISGNTIYF.

This clonotype was seen more than once but under ten times. This chain joins TRBV28 and TRBJ1-4; D gene unclear. This CDR3 is 14 amino acids long. Trimming pared 1 base from V and 7 bases from J, leaving 10 bases between. Germline loops: CDR1 MDHEN, CDR2 SYDVKM. In nucleotides, the CDR3 is TGTGCCAGCAGTTTATCGTTTAGAGGTGAAAAACTGTTTTTT. It translates to CASSLSFRGEKLFF.

This clonotype turned up a few times. This chain links TRBV7-2 with TRBJ2-1; D is possibly TRBD1 (6 bases). Trimming removed 3 bases from V and 4 bases from J, with 16 bases in between. This CDR3 comprises 16 residues. Germline loops: CDR1 SGHTA, CDR2 FQGNSA. CDR3 sequence (DNA): TGTGCCAGCAGCTTTAAGGACAGCTACCTTTACAATGAGCAGTTCTTC. Translating gives CASSFKDSYLYNEQFF.

The V and J genes are TRBV10-3 and TRBJ1-1; TRBD1 might be the D (5 bases). Trimming removed 4 bases at V and 4 bases at J, with 13 bases between. In germline, CDR1 is ENHRY, CDR2 SYGVKD. The CDR3 contains 14 residues. The CDR3 region has the DNA TGTGCCATCAGTGCGCTTGGGGGGGGCACTGAAGCTTTCTTT. Protein: CAISALGGGTEAFF.

This clonotype was counted a few times. This sequence joins TRBV5-6 and TRBJ2-7; perhaps D is TRBD1 or TRBD2 (5 bases each). Trimming took 4 bases from V and 3 from J, leaving 8 bases between them. Germline V gene data show CDR1 as SGHDT and CDR2 as YYEEEE. The CDR3 totals 12 residues. The CDR3 reads CASSRGLYEQYF. As DNA, the CDR3 is TGTGCCAGCAGCCGGGGCCTCTACGAGCAGTACTTC.

This clonotype came up a few times. The gene calls are TRBV6-1 and TRBJ1-1, with 7 bases that match TRBD1. J gave up 0 bases and V 2 bases, and 9 bases lay outside the gene matches. Per germline, CDR1 MNHNS and CDR2 SASEGT. This CDR3 comprises 17 residues. The CDR3: CASSERGPGTVNTEAFF. In DNA form, the CDR3 reads TGTGCCAGCAGTGAAAGAGGACCCGGGACAGTGAACACTGAAGCTTTCTTT.

The chain couples TRBV10-3 to TRBJ1-2, with D unresolved. This CDR3 is built from 15 residues. The germline gives CDR1 ENHRY, CDR2 SYGVKD. The germline V and J ends were trimmed by 2 bases and 4 bases, with 14 bases remaining between them. The CDR3 DNA is TGTGCCATCAGTGAGCGCCCGGGTAATGGCTATGGCTACACCTTC. Translating gives CAISERPGNGYGYTF.

This clonotype was detected a few times. CDR3 bases: TGTGCCAGCAGCTCAGGGACAGGGGATATGCGGGATACGCAGTATTTT. Its protein is CASSSGTGDMRDTQYF. J is TRBJ2-3 and V is TRBV6-5; 10 bases map to TRBD1. The CDR3 has 16 residues. The junction had 12 bases not matched to a gene; V was cut back by 6 bases and J by 6 bases. Looked up from germline, CDR1 is MNHEY and CDR2 is SVGAGI.

The V gene is TRBV6-6, the J gene TRBJ2-5; D may be TRBD2 (5 bases). Germline lookup yields CDR1 MNHNY and CDR2 SVGAGI (reference sequence). The CDR3 sequence is 14 residues long. V was trimmed by 2 bases and J by 5 bases, leaving 12 bases between them. CDR3 coding DNA: TGTGCCAGCAGTTACCTGGGCGGGTATGAGACCCAGTACTTC. Protein product: CASSYLGGYETQYF.

The chain uses TRBV28 and TRBJ2-4, with a tentative D call TRBD1 (6 bases). Germline assignment: CDR1 MDHEN and CDR2 SYDVKM. Between the trimmed V and J ends, which lost 7 bases and 6 bases, there was a span of 31 bases. This CDR3 is 19 amino acids long. The CDR3 bases are TGTGCCAGCACCTTCGGGGCTCAGGGGCCCGAAAGGTCCCCAAACATTCAGTACTTC. Amino acid sequence: CASTFGAQGPERSPNIQYF.

The chain uses TRBV7-2 and TRBJ2-7; tentatively, D is TRBD2 (6 bases). The end of the DNA is better explained by TRBJ2-5, so the J call may be wrong. The CDR3 has 14 residues. Looked up from germline, CDR1 is SGHTA and CDR2 is FQGNSA. In DNA form, the CDR3 reads TGTGCCAGCAGCCTCATTGGGGGGAGGGAGACCCAGTACTTC. It specifies CASSLIGGRETQYF.

The genes are TRBV28 and TRBJ1-2; D gene ambiguous. Trimming pared 1 base from V and 4 bases from J, leaving 13 bases between. The CDR3 runs 15 residues. Looked up from germline, CDR1 is MDHEN and CDR2 is SYDVKM. The CDR3 region has the DNA TGTGCCAGCAGTTTATATGGCGCAGGACCCTATGGCTACACCTTC. It yields the protein CASSLYGAGPYGYTF.

The chain couples TRBV29-1 to TRBJ2-3; no clear D gene. V gave up 6 bases and J gave up 0 bases, with 7 bases separating them. Germline assignment: CDR1 SQVTM and CDR2 ANQGSEA. The CDR3 has 12 amino acids. The CDR3 region is CSVGYSTDTQYF. The CDR3 DNA follows: TGCAGCGTCGGGTATAGCACAGATACGCAGTATTTT.

The J gene is TRBJ1-1, the V gene TRBV20-1; D not resolved. The CDR3 contains 13 residues. Germline lookup yields CDR1 DFQATT and CDR2 SNEGSKA (reference sequence). The V end lost 3 bases, the J end lost 4 bases, and 12 bases lay between the germline ends. CDR3: CSARSTSLTEAFF. For the CDR3, the DNA is TGCAGTGCTAGGTCCACTAGTCTCACTGAAGCTTTCTTT.